This is a list of T cell receptor beta chains from one sample in a study of early T cells in non-severe SARS-CoV-2 infection. From the 5' RACE reads, TCRdb called clonotypes with MiXCR, one entry per CDR3 protein. Of 64,000 or so distinct CDR3 sequences listed, over 9% are singletons. Material: whole blood, obtained at baseline. The receptors originated from an adult who was a healthcare worker with PCR-confirmed SARS-CoV-2 infection or an uninfected control (not recorded which). The CDR3 runs from the conserved cysteine through the conserved F or W.

V: TRBV18; J: TRBJ1-6; CDR3: CASSPQGTYNSPLHF
V: TRBV11-2; J: TRBJ2-1; CDR3: CASSETVTPYNEQFF
V: TRBV12-3/TRBV12-4; J: TRBJ2-7; CDR3: CASSPDRAYEQYF
V: TRBV7-3; J: TRBJ2-2; CDR3: CASSLNSGQNTGELFF
V: TRBV28; J: TRBJ1-5; CDR3: CASRTWGPQHF
V: TRBV7-6; J: TRBJ1-1; CDR3: CASSPTQQGGNTEAFF
V: TRBV15; J: TRBJ2-7; CDR3: CATSRGTSLYEQYF
V: TRBV20-1; J: TRBJ1-2; CDR3: CSGGRQGANYGYTF
V: TRBV5-1; J: TRBJ1-5; CDR3: CASSLFLPGSSNQPQHF
V: TRBV4-2; J: TRBJ1-1; CDR3: CASSQDPSMNTEAFF
V: TRBV20-1; J: TRBJ2-6; CDR3: CSASAPDRKSSGANVLTF
V: TRBV27; J: TRBJ2-1; CDR3: CASSPGQGIYEQFF
V: TRBV6-2/TRBV6-3; J: TRBJ2-4; CDR3: CASSPGRIQYF
V: TRBV29-1; J: TRBJ1-1; CDR3: CSFYSNTEAFF
V: TRBV5-1; J: TRBJ1-3; CDR3: CASSLATANTIYF
V: TRBV12-3/TRBV12-4; J: TRBJ1-2; CDR3: CASSLTQGNGYTF
V: TRBV5-4; J: TRBJ2-7; CDR3: CASSSKDRVGFEEQHF
V: TRBV29-1; J: TRBJ1-1; CDR3: CSVEGKNTEAFF
V: TRBV27; J: TRBJ2-7; CDR3: CASSLSGVGGYEQYF
V: TRBV3-1; J: TRBJ2-7; CDR3: CASSQDLASVEQYF
V: TRBV6-2/TRBV6-3; J: TRBJ2-6; CDR3: CASTLRVSGANVLTF
V: TRBV4-3; J: TRBJ2-2; CDR3: CASSQDLIGTAVGGDTGELFF
V: TRBV9; J: TRBJ2-3; CDR3: CASSVAEGGTDTQYF
V: TRBV11-2; J: TRBJ2-3; CDR3: CASSSLAQGNTDTQYF
V: TRBV24-1; J: TRBJ2-1; CDR3: CASGTGGSNEQFF
V: TRBV10-2; J: TRBJ2-1; CDR3: CASSGTANEQFF
V: TRBV10-2; J: TRBJ1-1; CDR3: CASSEYRATEAFF
V: TRBV20-1; J: TRBJ2-3; CDR3: CSARFLSSDTQYF
V: TRBV29-1; J: TRBJ2-7; CDR3: CSARTEAPYEQYF
V: TRBV4-3; J: TRBJ1-1; CDR3: CASSQAVTANTEAFF
V: TRBV4-1; J: TRBJ1-2; CDR3: CASSQSDSLNYGYTF
V: TRBV12-5; J: TRBJ2-7; CDR3: CASGLVRLGHYYEQYF
V: TRBV20-1; J: TRBJ2-7; CDR3: CSARDGTSGSYEQYF
V: TRBV11-2; J: TRBJ2-5; CDR3: CASSLVGGGGNQETQYF
V: TRBV7-2; J: TRBJ2-2; CDR3: CASSRPHTGELFF
V: TRBV7-6; J: TRBJ2-1; CDR3: CASSKTVRYNEQFF
V: TRBV7-8; J: TRBJ1-1; CDR3: CASTRIMNTEAFF
V: TRBV7-3; J: TRBJ2-3; CDR3: CASSDTRDRPQYF
V: TRBV20-1; J: TRBJ1-1; CDR3: CSAGRGGTAFF
V: TRBV5-1; J: TRBJ1-6; CDR3: CASSFGAGWHSPLHF
V: TRBV4-3; J: TRBJ2-2; CDR3: CASSQEIVGGELFF
V: TRBV6-2/TRBV6-3; J: TRBJ2-2; CDR3: CASSPVWGTGELFF